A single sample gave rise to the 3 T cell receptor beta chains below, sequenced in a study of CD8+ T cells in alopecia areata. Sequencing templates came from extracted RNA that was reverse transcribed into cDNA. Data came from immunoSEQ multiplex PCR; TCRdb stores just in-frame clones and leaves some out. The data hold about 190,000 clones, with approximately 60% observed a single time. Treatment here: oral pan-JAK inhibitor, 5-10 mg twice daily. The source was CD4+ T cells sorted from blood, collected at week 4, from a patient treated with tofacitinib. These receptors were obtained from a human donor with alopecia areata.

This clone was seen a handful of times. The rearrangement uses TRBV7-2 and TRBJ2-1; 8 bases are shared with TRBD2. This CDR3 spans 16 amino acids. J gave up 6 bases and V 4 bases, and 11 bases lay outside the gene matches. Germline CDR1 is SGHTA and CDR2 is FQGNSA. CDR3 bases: TGTGCCAGCAGCTCCCAACTGGCGGGAGGCGCCAATGAGCAGTTCTTC. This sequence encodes CASSSQLAGGANEQFF.

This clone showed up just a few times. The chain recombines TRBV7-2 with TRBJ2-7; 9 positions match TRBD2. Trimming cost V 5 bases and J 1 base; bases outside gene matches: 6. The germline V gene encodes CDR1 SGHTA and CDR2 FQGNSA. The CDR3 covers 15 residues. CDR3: CASSPTSGESYEQYF. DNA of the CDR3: TGTGCCAGCAGCCCGACTAGCGGTGAGTCCTACGAGCAGTACTTC. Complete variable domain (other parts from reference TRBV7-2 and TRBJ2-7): GAGVSQSPSNKVTEKGKDVELRCDPISGHTALYWYRQSLGQGLEFLIYFQGNSAPDKSGLPSDRFSAERTGGSVSTLTIQRTQQEDSAVYLCASSPTSGESYEQYFGPGTRLTVT.

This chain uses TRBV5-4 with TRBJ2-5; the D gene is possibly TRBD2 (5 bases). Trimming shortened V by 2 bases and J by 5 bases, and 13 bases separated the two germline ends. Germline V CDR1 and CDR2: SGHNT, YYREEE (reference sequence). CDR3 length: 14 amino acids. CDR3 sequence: CASSFEGPGETQYF. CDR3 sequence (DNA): TGTGCCAGCAGCTTCGAGGGCCCGGGGGAGACCCAGTACTTC.